This section outlines one T cell receptor (beta chain) sequence together with its context. Its target is not known. Blood draws occurred at baseline, cycle 4 day 1, and cycle 7 day 1. The CDR3 contains 15 residues. The ends lost 2 bases at V and 3 bases at J; junction bases unmatched: 4. Per germline, CDR1 SGDLS and CDR2 YYNGEE. The data are from a study of OX40 agonist ivuxolimab in advanced cancers. For the study at large: Ivuxolimab, an agonist antibody against OX40 (CD134), was given to patients. Patients with prior anti-PD-1, anti-PD-L1 or anti-CTLA-4 therapy were eligible; approximately 37% had some. Findings and limits, study-wide: The antigens recognized by the expanded peripheral T cells, that is their antigen specificity, were not determined.

The data were produced by immunoSEQ multiplex PCR, yet TCRdb's version contains in-frame clones alone and is incomplete. The sample shows more than 85,000 clones, 90% of them seen only once. The origin of this receptor is an adult with an advanced solid tumor such as melanoma, head and neck, liver or kidney cancer. The sequencing used CD4+ or CD8+ T cells sorted from blood, collected in a trial of the OX40 agonist ivuxolimab. The chain couples TRBV9 to TRBJ1-4; 7 bases line up with TRBD1. The CDR3 loop is CASSVRTGPNEKLFF. CDR3 bases: TGTGCCAGCAGCGTCCGGACAGGCCCTAATGAAAAACTGTTTTTT.